The rows below give T cell receptor beta chains drawn from one sample of a study of vaccination and CD4 T cells after COVID-19. TCRdb itself ran the PCR reads through MiXCR, one entry per CDR3 protein. This table holds around 7,800 distinct CDR3 sequences, 60% found once. These receptors have no known antigen. Source material: CD4+ T cells from blood, cultured in vitro. These receptors originate from a human donor who had recovered from COVID-19. CDR3s include the opening cysteine and the closing phenylalanine or tryptophan. A D gene is named only where the DNA matches it firmly. Clone size is not always given. Where it is, it says once, few, many or a class for expanded clones.

J | D | V | size | DNA | CDR3
TRBJ2-2 | TRBD1 | TRBV7-3 | . | TGTGCCAGCAGCTTAGTGGGACAGGCCGGGGAGCTGTTTTTT | CASSLVGQAGELFF
TRBJ2-3 | . | TRBV16 | . | TGTGCCAGCAGCTATTATAGGGGTGCAGATACGCAGTATTTT | CASSYYRGADTQYF
TRBJ2-3 | TRBD2 | TRBV10-3 | . | TGTGCCTCCGGGGGGGGACACACAGATACGCAGTATTTT | CASGGGHTDTQYF
TRBJ2-7 | . | TRBV6-2/TRBV6-3 | . | TGTGCCAGCAGTTACTCGGGGCGACACGAGCAGTACTTC | CASSYSGRHEQYF
TRBJ2-7 | TRBD2 | TRBV20-1 | . | TGCAGTGCTAAGCGGGGCCTCTCCTACGAGCAGTACTTC | CSAKRGLSYEQYF
TRBJ2-1 | . | TRBV7-3 | . | TGTGCCAGCAGTACAGGGAGTGAGCAGTTCTTC | CASSTGSEQFF
TRBJ2-1 | TRBD2 | TRBV7-4 | . | TGTGCCAGCAGCCCAAGTAGTCGTGGAGTAGCGGGGGGGCGGTTCAATGAGCAGTTCTTC | CASSPSSRGVAGGRFNEQFF
TRBJ1-1 | . | TRBV7-6 | . | TGTGCCAGCAGCTTATGGGAAACTGAAGCTTTCTTT | CASSLWETEAFF
TRBJ1-1 | . | TRBV7-9 | few | TGTGCCAGCAGCTTAGAGGGGCTGGGGACTGAAGCTTTCTTT | CASSLEGLGTEAFF
TRBJ2-3 | . | TRBV2 | . | TGTGCCAGCAGGGACGGGCTGAACACAGATACGCAGTGTTTT | CASRDGLNTDTQCF
TRBJ1-1 | TRBD1 | TRBV7-2 | . | TGTGCCAGCAGCTTCACAGGGGCTTCGAACACTGAAGCTTTCTTT | CASSFTGASNTEAFF
TRBJ2-3 | . | TRBV27 | few | TGTGCCAGCAGTCGTCCAGGGCTCACAGATACGCAGTATTTT | CASSRPGLTDTQYF
TRBJ2-3 | . | TRBV5-1 | . | TGCGCCAGCAGCTTGGAGGGTCTAGTAGGAGATACGCAGTATTTT | CASSLEGLVGDTQYF
TRBJ1-5 | . | TRBV19 | . | TGTGCCAGTAGTATAGCCTCTAATCAGCCCCAGCATTTT | CASSIASNQPQHF
TRBJ2-2 | TRBD1 | TRBV24-1 | . | TGTGCCACCGGCACCTCGGCGGACAGGGCAGCGGGGGAGCTGTTTTTT | CATGTSADRAAGELFF
TRBJ2-1 | . | TRBV25-1 | few | TGTGCCAGCACCCAGGTAGAAAAGCAGTTCTTC | CASTQVEKQFF
TRBJ2-6 | TRBD1 | TRBV19 | few | TGTGCCAGTAGTACGTCAGGGGGCGCTTCCGGGGCCAACGTCCTGACTTTC | CASSTSGGASGANVLTF
TRBJ2-5 | . | TRBV7-2 | . | TGTGCCAGCAGCTTATCTGCGGGGCAAGAGACCCAGTACTTC | CASSLSAGQETQYF
TRBJ2-7 | . | TRBV27 | . | TGTGCCAGCAGTTCGGGACCTCTTTCTTACGAGCAGTACTTC | CASSSGPLSYEQYF
TRBJ2-3 | . | TRBV11-3 | . | TGTGCCAGCAGCTTAGAACCAGGGCCGGATACGCAGTATTTT | CASSLEPGPDTQYF
TRBJ2-5 | TRBD2 | TRBV20-1 | . | TGCAGTGCTAGAGGTTTGGAGGGACTAGGTTTCCCGACCCAGTACTTC | CSARGLEGLGFPTQYF
TRBJ2-3 | TRBD2 | TRBV7-2 | . | TGTGCCAGCAGCCCCTTAGCGGGAGGGCTGACAGATACGCAGTATTTT | CASSPLAGGLTDTQYF
TRBJ2-5 | . | TRBV7-9 | . | TGTGCCAGCAGCTTAGAAGTGGGGCCCGAGTACTTC | CASSLEVGPEYF
TRBJ1-6 | . | TRBV19 | . | TGTGCCAGTAGTCCCCGACCCACCTCCTATAATTCACCCCTCCACTTT | CASSPRPTSYNSPLHF
TRBJ2-2 | . | TRBV20-1 | . | TGCAGTGCGGACCAGGGGAACACCGGGGAGCTGTTTTTT | CSADQGNTGELFF
TRBJ2-7 | TRBD2 | TRBV24-1 | . | TGTGCCACCCGGGGACTAGCGGGAGCCTACGAGCAGTACTTC | CATRGLAGAYEQYF
TRBJ2-5 | . | TRBV20-1 | few | TGCAGTGGGGGGGGACAGCAAGAGACCCAGTACTTC | CSGGGQQETQYF
TRBJ1-2 | . | TRBV6-1 | few | TGTGCCAGCAGATTCAGGGAGGGCGAAGGCTACACCTTC | CASRFREGEGYTF
TRBJ1-2 | . | TRBV2 | . | TGTGCCAGCAGCAGCGCGGTCGCCTCCTATGGCTACACCTTC | CASSSAVASYGYTF
TRBJ2-3 | TRBD1 | TRBV18 | once | TGTGCCAGCTCCCTAGGACAGGAAGATACGCAGTATTTT | CASSLGQEDTQYF
TRBJ2-2 | . | TRBV11-3 | . | TGTGCCAGCAGCCAAGCCGGGACCCGCGGCACCGGGGAGCTGTTTTTT | CASSQAGTRGTGELFF
TRBJ2-1 | TRBD2 | TRBV2 | . | TGTGCCAGCAGTAGGACTAGCGGGAAGGTCAATGAGCAGTTCTTC | CASSRTSGKVNEQFF
TRBJ2-3 | . | TRBV7-2 | . | TGTGCCAGCAGCCAAGGACTTAACACAGATACGCAGTATTTT | CASSQGLNTDTQYF
TRBJ2-2 | . | TRBV19 | . | TGTGCCAGTAAACCATCAGTCCCCACCGGGGAGCTGTTTTTT | CASKPSVPTGELFF
TRBJ1-5 | . | TRBV20-1 | few | TGCAGTGCTAGATCCTCATTGGCGCCCCAGCATTTT | CSARSSLAPQHF
TRBJ2-5 | TRBD1 | TRBV2 | . | TGTGCCAGCAGCCAGACAGGGGGGGAGACCCAGTACTTC | CASSQTGGETQYF
TRBJ2-4 | . | TRBV12-3/TRBV12-4 | medium-sized | TGTGCCAGCAGTTTTCTGGGACAACAAGTATTC | CASSFLGQQVF
TRBJ2-1 | . | TRBV6-5 | once | TGTGCCAGCAGTTCGGAGGGGCTAGCCTACAATGAGCAGTTCTTC | CASSSEGLAYNEQFF
TRBJ1-3 | TRBD1 | TRBV10-3 | . | TGTGCCATCAGTGAGCTGGGGACAGGGGGAAACACCATATATTTT | CAISELGTGGNTIYF
TRBJ2-5 | TRBD2 | TRBV20-1 | . | TGCAGTGCTAGGCTAGCGGGGGGGCCTGGTGAGACCCAGTACTTC | CSARLAGGPGETQYF
TRBJ2-3 | . | TRBV6-1 | . | TGTGCCAGCAGAAACCGGGCAGATACGCAGTATTTT | CASRNRADTQYF
TRBJ2-3 | . | TRBV20-1 | . | TGCAGTGCTAGGAGGGGCCAACCCTTAGATACGCAGTATTTT | CSARRGQPLDTQYF